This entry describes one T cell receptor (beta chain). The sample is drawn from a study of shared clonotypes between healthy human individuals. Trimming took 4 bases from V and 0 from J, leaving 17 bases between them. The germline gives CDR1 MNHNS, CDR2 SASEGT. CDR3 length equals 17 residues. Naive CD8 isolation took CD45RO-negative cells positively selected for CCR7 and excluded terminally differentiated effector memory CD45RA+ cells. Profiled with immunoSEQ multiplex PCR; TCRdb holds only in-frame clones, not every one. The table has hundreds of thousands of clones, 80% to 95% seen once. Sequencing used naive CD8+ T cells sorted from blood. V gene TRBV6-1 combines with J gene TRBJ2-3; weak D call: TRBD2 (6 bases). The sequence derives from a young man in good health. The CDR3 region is CASSVVRDYYSTDTQYF. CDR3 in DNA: TGTGCCAGCAGTGTGGTGCGGGATTACTATAGCACAGATACGCAGTATTTT.